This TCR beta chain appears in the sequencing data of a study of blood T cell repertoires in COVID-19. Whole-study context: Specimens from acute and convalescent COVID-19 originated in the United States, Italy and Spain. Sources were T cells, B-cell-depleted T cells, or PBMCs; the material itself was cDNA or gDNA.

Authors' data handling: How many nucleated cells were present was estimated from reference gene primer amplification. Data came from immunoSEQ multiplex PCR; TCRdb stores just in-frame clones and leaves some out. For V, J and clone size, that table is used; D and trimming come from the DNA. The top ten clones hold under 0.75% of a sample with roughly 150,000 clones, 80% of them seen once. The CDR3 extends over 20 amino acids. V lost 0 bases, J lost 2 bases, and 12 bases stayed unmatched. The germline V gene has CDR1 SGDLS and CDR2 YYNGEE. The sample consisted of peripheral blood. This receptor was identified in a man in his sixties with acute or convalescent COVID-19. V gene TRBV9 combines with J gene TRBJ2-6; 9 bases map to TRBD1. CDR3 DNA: TGTGCCAGCAGCGTAGATCCTCCTGGGACAGGGTTGACTGGGGCCAACGTCCTGACTTTC. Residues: CASSVDPPGTGLTGANVLTF.